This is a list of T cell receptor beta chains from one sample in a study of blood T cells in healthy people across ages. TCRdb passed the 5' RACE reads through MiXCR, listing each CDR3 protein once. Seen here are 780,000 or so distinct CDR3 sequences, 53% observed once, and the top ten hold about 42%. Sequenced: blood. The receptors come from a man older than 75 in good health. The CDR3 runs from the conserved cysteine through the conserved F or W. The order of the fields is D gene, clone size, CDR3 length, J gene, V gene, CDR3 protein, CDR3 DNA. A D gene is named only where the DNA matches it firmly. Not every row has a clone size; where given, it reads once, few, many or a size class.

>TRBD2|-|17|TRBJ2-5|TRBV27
CASSSPRLAGYQETQYF
TGTGCCAGCAGTTCCCCTCGACTAGCGGGGTACCAAGAGACCCAGTACTTC
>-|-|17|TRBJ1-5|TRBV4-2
CASSQASWGLSNQPQHF
TGTGCCAGCAGCCAGGCCTCATGGGGCCTCAGCAATCAGCCCCAGCATTTT
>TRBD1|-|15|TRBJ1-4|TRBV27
CASSSRQGQDEKLFF
TGTGCCAGCAGTTCCAGACAGGGTCAGGATGAAAAACTGTTTTTT
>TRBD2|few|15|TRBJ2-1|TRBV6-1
CASSERGLAGEEQFF
TGTGCCAGCAGTGAAAGAGGACTAGCGGGAGAGGAGCAGTTCTTC
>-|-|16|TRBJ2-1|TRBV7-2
CASSPRRGSAYNEQFF
TGTGCCAGCAGCCCCCGCCGGGGATCGGCCTACAATGAGCAGTTCTTC
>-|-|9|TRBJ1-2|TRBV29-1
CSVSYGYIF
TGCAGCGTTTCTTATGGCTACATCTTC
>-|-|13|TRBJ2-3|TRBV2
CASNGAPLNTQYF
TGTGCCAGCAACGGGGCCCCCCTCAATACGCAGTATTTT
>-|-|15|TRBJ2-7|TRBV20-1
CSARDTRQGIYEQYF
TGCAGTGCTAGAGATACCCGGCAGGGGATCTACGAGCAGTACTTC
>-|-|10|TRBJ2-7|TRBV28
CASTGGSQYF
TGTGCCAGCACCGGGGGCTCGCAGTACTTC
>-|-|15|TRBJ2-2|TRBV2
CASSEARAHTGELFF
TGTGCCAGCAGTGAGGCCAGGGCCCACACCGGGGAGCTGTTTTTT
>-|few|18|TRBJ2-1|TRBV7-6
CASSGQELATEAYNEQFF
TGTGCCAGCAGCGGTCAAGAGCTAGCGACGGAGGCCTACAATGAGCAGTTCTTC
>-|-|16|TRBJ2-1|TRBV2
CASSEEWLRTGNEQFF
TGTGCCAGCAGTGAGGAGTGGCTCCGTACGGGCAATGAGCAGTTCTTC
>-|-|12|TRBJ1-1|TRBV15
CATSRERYEAFF
TGTGCCACCAGCAGAGAACGATACGAAGCTTTCTTT
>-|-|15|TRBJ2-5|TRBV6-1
CASSELAGTNAKQYF
TGTGCCAGCAGTGAACTCGCAGGGACCAACGCCAAGCAGTACTTC
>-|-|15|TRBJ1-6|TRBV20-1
CSARLETGLSSPLHF
TGCAGTGCTAGACTTGAAACAGGGCTTAGTTCACCCCTCCACTTT
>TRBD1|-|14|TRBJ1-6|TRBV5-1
CASSLGTGDSPLHF
TGCGCCAGCAGCTTGGGGACAGGGGATTCACCCCTCCACTTT
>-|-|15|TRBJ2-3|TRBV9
CASSSLPSGGDTQYF
TGTGCCAGCAGCTCCCTCCCATCCGGGGGAGATACGCAGTATTTT
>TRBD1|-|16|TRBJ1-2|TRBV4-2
CASSQDEGTGGYGYTF
TGTGCCAGCAGCCAAGATGAGGGGACAGGGGGCTATGGCTACACCTTC
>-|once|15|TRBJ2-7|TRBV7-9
CASSVSGRSSYEQYF
TGTGCCAGCAGCGTATCAGGGCGGAGCTCCTACGAGCAGTACTTC
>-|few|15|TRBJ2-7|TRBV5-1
CASSPLTAPQYEQYF
TGCGCCAGCAGCCCGTTGACAGCCCCGCAATACGAGCAGTACTTC
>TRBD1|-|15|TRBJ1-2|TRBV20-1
CSACRDRDRCYGYTF
TGCAGTGCTTGCCGGGACAGGGATAGATGCTATGGCTACACCTTC
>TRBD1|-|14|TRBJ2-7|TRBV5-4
CASSPRDRALEQYF
TGTGCCAGCAGCCCCCGGGACAGGGCCCTCGAGCAGTACTTC
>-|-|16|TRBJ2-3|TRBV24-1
CATSDLGAGTTDTQYF
TGTGCCACCAGTGATTTGGGGGCTGGGACGACAGATACGCAGTATTTT
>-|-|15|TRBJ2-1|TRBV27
CASSFGGPPYNEQFF
TGTGCCAGCAGTTTCGGGGGGCCTCCTTACAATGAGCAGTTCTTC
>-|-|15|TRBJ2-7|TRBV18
CASSPRGQGVGEQYF
TGTGCCAGCTCACCAAGGGGACAAGGAGTCGGCGAGCAGTACTTC
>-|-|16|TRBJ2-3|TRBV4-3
CASSQEKGGPMDTQYF
TGCGCCAGCAGCCAAGAAAAGGGGGGCCCGATGGATACGCAGTATTTT
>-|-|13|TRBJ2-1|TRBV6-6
CASRKTASDEQFF
TGTGCCAGCAGAAAAACGGCTAGCGATGAGCAGTTCTTC
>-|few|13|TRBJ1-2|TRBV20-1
CSARDRLDWGYTF
TGCAGTGCTAGAGATCGTTTAGACTGGGGCTACACCTTC
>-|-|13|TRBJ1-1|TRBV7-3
CASSAYWGTEAFF
TGTGCCAGCAGCGCATACTGGGGCACTGAAGCTTTCTTT
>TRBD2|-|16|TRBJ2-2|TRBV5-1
CASSSGLADITGELFF
TGCGCCAGCAGCTCGGGACTAGCGGACATCACCGGGGAGCTGTTTTTT
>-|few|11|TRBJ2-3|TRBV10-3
CAISVGQYAYF
TGTGCCATCAGTGTAGGGCAATACGCGTATTTT
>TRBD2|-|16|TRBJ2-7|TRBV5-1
CASSRIAGGSPYEQYF
TGCGCCAGCAGCCGGATAGCGGGAGGTTCGCCCTACGAGCAGTACTTC
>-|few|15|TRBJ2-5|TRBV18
CASSPWTGTEETQYF
TGTGCCAGCTCACCGTGGACGGGAACCGAAGAGACCCAGTACTTC
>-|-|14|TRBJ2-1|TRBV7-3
CASSLGNSAHEQFF
TGTGCCAGCAGCTTAGGTAATAGCGCCCACGAGCAGTTCTTC
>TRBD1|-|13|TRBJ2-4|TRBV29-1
CSVEVYRGVLQYF
TGCAGCGTTGAAGTTTACAGGGGAGTTCTTCAGTACTTC
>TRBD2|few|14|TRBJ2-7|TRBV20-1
CSARGGTSAYEQYF
TGCAGTGCTAGGGGTGGGACTAGCGCCTACGAGCAGTACTTC
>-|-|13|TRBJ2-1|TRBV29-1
CSVTGLSAGEQFF
TGCAGCGTAACCGGACTTTCGGCGGGGGAGCAGTTCTTC
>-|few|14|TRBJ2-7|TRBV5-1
CASSGQSSYNEQYF
TGCGCCAGCAGCGGTCAGAGCTCCTACAATGAGCAGTACTTC
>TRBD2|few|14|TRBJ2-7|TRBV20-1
CSALLAGGPYEQYF
TGCAGTGCTTTACTAGCGGGAGGGCCCTATGAGCAGTACTTC
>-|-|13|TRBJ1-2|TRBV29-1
CSVDVLNNYGYTF
TGCAGCGTTGATGTTCTCAATAACTATGGCTACACCTTC
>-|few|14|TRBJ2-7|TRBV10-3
CATTTPAPGLEQYF
TGTGCCACCACCACGCCGGCTCCAGGGCTCGAGCAGTACTTC
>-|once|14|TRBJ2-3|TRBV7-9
CASSQTGPRDTQYF
TGTGCCAGCAGCCAGACCGGTCCCCGGGATACGCAGTATTTT
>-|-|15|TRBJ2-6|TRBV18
CASSQGHAGANVLTF
TGTGCCAGCTCACAGGGCCACGCTGGGGCCAACGTCCTGACTTTC
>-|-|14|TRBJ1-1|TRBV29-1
CSVEDQYRAVEAFF
TGCAGCGTTGAAGACCAATACAGGGCTGTTGAAGCTTTCTTT
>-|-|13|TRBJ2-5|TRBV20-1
CSARAGGSSTQYF
TGCAGTGCTAGAGCGGGTGGGAGTTCGACCCAGTACTTC
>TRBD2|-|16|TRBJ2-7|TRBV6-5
CASSYSGLAGAYEQYF
TGTGCCAGCAGTTACTCCGGGCTAGCGGGGGCCTACGAGCAGTACTTC
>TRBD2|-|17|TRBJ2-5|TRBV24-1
CATSDSAQSGRQETQYF
TGTGCCACCAGTGATTCCGCGCAAAGCGGGAGGCAAGAGACCCAGTACTTC
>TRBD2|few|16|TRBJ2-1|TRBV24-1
CATSDFGGSSYNEQFF
TGTGCCACCAGTGATTTCGGGGGGAGCTCCTACAATGAGCAGTTCTTC